Below are 27 T cell receptor beta chains sequenced from a single sample in a study of blood T cell repertoires in COVID-19. The assay was immunoSEQ multiplex PCR, and TCRdb's table has in-frame clones only and misses some. The sample contains about 97,000 clones, just over 90% of which appear only once. Sequenced material: peripheral blood. All receptors come from a man in his 60s with acute or convalescent COVID-19.

This chain connects TRBV5-1 to TRBJ1-1; 7 bases align to TRBD1. CDR1 is SGHRS, CDR2 YFSETQ, per germline. Unmatched junction bases numbered 7, after V lost 3 bases and J lost 5 bases. The CDR3 is 14 residues long. CDR3 coding DNA: TGCGCCAGCAGCTCGACAGGGCTGGGGACTGAAGCTTTCTTT. Amino acid sequence: CASSSTGLGTEAFF.

V gene TRBV6-5 combines with J gene TRBJ1-2; D may be TRBD1 (6 bases). This CDR3 has 15 amino acids. Germline CDR1 is MNHEY and CDR2 is SVGAGI. V was trimmed by 6 bases and J by 3 bases, leaving 17 bases between them. The CDR3 DNA reads as TGTGCCAGCAGACAAAACCTCAGGGGATACTATGGCTACACCTTC. Its protein product is CASRQNLRGYYGYTF.

The chain employs TRBV7-9 and TRBJ1-1; D gene uncertain. The V gene's germline CDR1 is SEHNR and CDR2 FQNEAQ (reference sequence). The V end was cut by 0 bases, the J end by 1 base, with 6 bases between. This CDR3 is 14 amino acids long. CDR3: CASSLAGRNTEAFF. The CDR3 DNA sequence: TGTGCCAGCAGCTTAGCAGGGAGGAACACTGAAGCTTTCTTT.

The chain combines TRBV29-1 with TRBJ2-3, with 7 bases lining up with TRBD1. CDR1 SQVTM and CDR2 ANQGSEA come from the germline V gene. The CDR3 contains 13 residues. The junction had 7 bases not matched to a gene; V was cut back by 5 bases and J by 5 bases. The CDR3 sequence: CSVNRGRGDTQYF. The CDR3 DNA sequence: TGCAGCGTTAACAGGGGCCGTGGAGATACGCAGTATTTT.

The chain recombines TRBV5-1 with TRBJ1-2, with no clear D. Trimming removed 3 bases from V and 4 bases from J, with 19 bases in between. This CDR3 comprises 16 residues. In germline, CDR1 is SGHRS, CDR2 YFSETQ. The CDR3 sequence is CASSSGEIQGSYGYTF. CDR3 coding DNA: TGCGCCAGCAGCTCCGGGGAGATACAAGGGAGCTATGGCTACACCTTC.

The chain uses TRBV11-3 and TRBJ1-1; no reliable D call. The germline V gene encodes CDR1 SGHNT and CDR2 YENEEA. V was shortened by 1 base and J by 8 bases, with 11 bases between the two germline ends. The CDR3 loop spans 13 amino acids. The CDR3 bases are TGTGCCAGCAGCTTAGGGCCCCGAGGGGAAGCTTTCTTT. Amino acids: CASSLGPRGEAFF.

This chain connects TRBV18 to TRBJ1-1; D gene uncertain. With 2 bases removed from V and 1 base from J, the gap between germline ends came to 14 bases. Germline CDR1 and CDR2: KGHSH and LQKENI. The CDR3 is 16 residues long. The CDR3 nucleotides are TGTGCCAGCTCACCAATTTTGGTCACCAGGAACACTGAAGCTTTCTTT. Amino acids: CASSPILVTRNTEAFF.

The CDR3 region has the DNA TGTGCCAGCAGCTGGGGGGATGCTAATGAAAAACTGTTTTTT. It is translated as CASSWGDANEKLFF. The rearrangement links TRBV5-4 to TRBJ1-4, with D perhaps TRBD1 (5 bases). Germline loops: CDR1 SGHNT, CDR2 YYREEE (reference sequence). The CDR3 loop spans 14 amino acids. The V end was cut by 3 bases, the J end by 3 bases, with 9 bases between.

The chain links TRBV19 to TRBJ1-2, with 8 bases identical to TRBD1. Germline CDR1 and CDR2: LNHDA and SQIVND (reference sequence). The CDR3 is 17 amino acids. Trimming at V came to 1 base and at J to 3 bases, leaving 10 bases not matched to a gene. The CDR3 DNA follows: TGTGCCAGTAGTATAGCGGCACCGGGACAGGCGGACTATGGCTACACCTTC. Translation: CASSIAAPGQADYGYTF.

This chain links TRBV5-1 with TRBJ1-5, with D possibly matching TRBD1 (6 bases). Germline V lookup: CDR1 SGHRS, CDR2 YFSETQ. V was shortened by 5 bases and J by 0 bases, with 18 bases between the two germline ends. This CDR3 comprises 17 residues. Here the CDR3 reads CASSAPVDRNSNQPQHF. CDR3 DNA sequence: TGCGCCAGCAGTGCACCGGTGGACAGAAATAGCAATCAGCCCCAGCATTTT.

The genes are TRBV6-1 and TRBJ1-2, with 7 bases lining up with TRBD1. CDR1 and CDR2 from the germline V gene are MNHNS and SASEGT. After removal of 5 bases from V and 2 bases from J, the junction contained 17 bases not matched to a gene. The CDR3 length is 18 residues. The CDR3 bases are TGTGCCAGCAGTAAAGGTCTAACCGGGACAGAGAAAAACTATGGCTACACCTTC. This encodes CASSKGLTGTEKNYGYTF.

The genes are TRBV6-5 and TRBJ2-7, with D maybe TRBD2 (5 bases). The germline V and J ends were trimmed by 0 bases and 5 bases, with 11 bases remaining between them. This CDR3 has 14 amino acids. Germline V gene sequence: CDR1 MNHEY, CDR2 SVGAGI. CDR3 DNA sequence: TGTGCCAGCAGTTACTCGGGTGGAGGAGACGAGCAGTACTTC. Translated, it gives CASSYSGGGDEQYF.

The genes are TRBV18 and TRBJ2-1, with TRBD1 matching over 11 bases. CDR1 KGHSH and CDR2 LQKENI come from the germline V gene. CDR3 length: 14 residues. V shed 2 bases, J shed 10 bases, and the junction held 4 bases outside the gene matches. CDR3: CASSPGWTGGEQFF. As DNA, the CDR3 is TGTGCCAGCTCACCAGGGTGGACAGGGGGCGAGCAGTTCTTC.

The chain joins TRBV3-1 (or the pseudogene TRBV3-2) to TRBJ2-7; a possible D gene is TRBD1 (5 bases). CDR1 is LGHDT, CDR2 YNNKEL, per germline (reference sequence). Trimming removed 6 bases from V and 5 bases from J, with 14 bases in between. This CDR3 is 13 amino acids long. The CDR3 DNA follows: TGTGCCAGCAGTCGCTCAGGGTCAAACGAGCAGTACGTC. Protein sequence: CASSRSGSNEQYV.

This clone was picked up a small number of times. The CDR3 loop reads CASRGTANYGYTF. The CDR3, as DNA: TGTGCCAGCCGGGGGACTGCTAACTATGGCTACACCTTC. This chain uses TRBV6-5 with TRBJ1-2; tentative D call: TRBD1 (5 bases). V lost 8 bases and J 0 bases, leaving 10 bases between the germline ends. The CDR3 sequence is 13 residues long. Germline CDR1 reads MNHEY; CDR2 reads SVGAGI.

This chain uses TRBV11-2 with TRBJ2-5, with D unclear. The germline V gene has CDR1 SGHAT and CDR2 FQNNGV. V lost 4 bases, J lost 5 bases, and 11 bases lay in between. This CDR3 is 13 amino acids long. This CDR3 reads CASSYAGVETQYF. The CDR3 nucleotides read TGTGCCAGCAGCTACGCCGGAGTGGAGACCCAGTACTTC.

The gene calls are TRBV7-8 and TRBJ1-2, with TRBD1 identical over 9 bases. There are 15 residues in the CDR3. CDR1 and CDR2 (germline): SGHVS, FQNEAQ. V was pared by 4 bases and J by 5 bases, with 8 bases of the junction left unmatched. CDR3 DNA sequence: TGTGCCAGCAGCTCCGACATCGGACAGGGGTATGGCTACACCTTC. The encoded protein is CASSSDIGQGYGYTF. Looking up the rest from reference TRBV7-8 and TRBJ1-2 gives the full variable domain: GAGVSQSPRYKVAKRGQDVALRCDPISGHVSLFWYQQALGQGPEFLTYFQNEAQLDKSGLPSDRFFAERPEGSVSTLKIQRTQQEDSAVYLCASSSDIGQGYGYTFGSGTRLTVV.

This clone was picked up one time. V and J are TRBV19 and TRBJ2-3, with 7 bases fitting TRBD1. This CDR3 contains 15 residues. Germline lookup yields CDR1 LNHDA and CDR2 SQIVND (reference sequence). V was pared by 3 bases and J by 1 base, with 4 bases of the junction left unmatched. The CDR3 region is CASSMPGTGTDTQYF. In DNA form, the CDR3 reads TGTGCCAGTAGTATGCCCGGGACAGGCACAGATACGCAGTATTTT.

The chain uses TRBV3-1 (or the pseudogene TRBV3-2) and TRBJ2-5; tentative D call: TRBD1 (6 bases). V gave up 4 bases and J gave up 5 bases, with 23 bases separating them. CDR1 is LGHDT and CDR2 is YNNKEL in the germline V gene (reference sequence). This CDR3 contains 17 residues. This chain's CDR3 is CASSPITPGHRSETQYF. CDR3 in DNA: TGTGCCAGCAGCCCTATTACACCGGGACATCGATCGGAGACCCAGTACTTC.

The chain is built from TRBV5-1 and TRBJ2-1, with 9 bases aligning to TRBD1. J gave up 5 bases and V 10 bases, and 10 bases lay outside the gene matches. This CDR3 spans 14 amino acids. From germline, CDR1 is SGHRS and CDR2 YFSETQ. CDR3 protein: CAGSRGQGDNEQFF. The CDR3 DNA reads TGCGCCGGTTCCCGGGGACAGGGTGACAATGAGCAGTTCTTC. Full variable domain (rest looked up from reference TRBV5-1 and TRBJ2-1): KAGVTQTPRYLIKTRGQQVTLSCSPISGHRSVSWYQQTPGQGLQFLFEYFSETQRNKGNFPGRFSGRQFSNSRSEMNVSTLELGDSALYLCAGSRGQGDNEQFFGPGTRLTVL.

This CDR3 is CSGTSGTANTEAFF. Here the CDR3 DNA reads TGCAGCGGCACCTCCGGGACAGCGAACACTGAAGCTTTCTTT. V is TRBV29-1 and J is TRBJ1-1, with 7 bases matching TRBD1. From germline, CDR1 is SQVTM and CDR2 ANQGSEA. The CDR3 has 14 residues. The J segment lost 1 base and the V segment lost 7 bases, leaving 9 bases of the junction unmatched.

The chain links TRBV13 to TRBJ1-5; a weak D match, TRBD1 (6 bases). The CDR3 spans 13 residues. CDR1 and CDR2 from the germline V gene are PRHDT and FYEKMQ (reference sequence). Trimming removed 1 base at V and 5 bases at J, with 6 bases between. The DNA for the CDR3 is TGTGCCAGCAGCTTAGACAGGGATCAGCCCCAGCATTTT. Translating gives CASSLDRDQPQHF.

The V gene is TRBV29-1, the J gene TRBJ1-5; 10 nucleotides align to TRBD1. Trimming removed 4 bases from V and 0 bases from J; junction bases left unmatched: 9. The CDR3 is 17 amino acids. Germline CDR1 and CDR2: SQVTM and ANQGSEA. DNA of the CDR3: TGCAGCGTTGCGGTGACAGGGGGCCCGAATAGCAATCAGCCCCAGCATTTT. This translates into CSVAVTGGPNSNQPQHF.

This clone was counted between two and nine times. Within the sample, other DNA sequences also encode this same CDR3. This sequence joins TRBV12-3 or TRBV12-4 and TRBJ1-2; D uncertain. There are 11 residues in the CDR3. Trimming shortened V by 5 bases and J by 5 bases, and 6 bases separated the two germline ends. CDR3 in amino acids: CASSLQYGYTF. CDR3 sequence (DNA): TGTGCCAGCAGTCTACAGTATGGCTACACCTTC.

V usage is TRBV3-1 (or the pseudogene TRBV3-2) and J usage is TRBJ1-6, with D unresolved. Germline V gene lookup returns CDR1 LGHDT and CDR2 YNNKEL (reference sequence). V lost 5 bases and J lost 6, with 11 bases in between. The CDR3 has 14 residues. The CDR3 loop reads CASSALSSNSPLHF. The DNA for the CDR3 is TGTGCCAGCAGCGCCCTCTCTAGTAATTCACCCCTCCACTTT.

J is TRBJ1-2 and V is TRBV10-3; 10 bases are a match to TRBD1. Trimming cost V 4 bases and J 2 bases; bases outside gene matches: 7. There are 16 residues in the CDR3. Germline loops: CDR1 ENHRY, CDR2 SYGVKD. The chain's CDR3 is CAISGGQGTDNYGYTF. CDR3 DNA: TGTGCCATCAGTGGGGGACAGGGGACCGACAACTATGGCTACACCTTC.

CDR3 sequence: CATSDPRGSTDTQYF. The CDR3 region has the DNA TGTGCCACCAGTGACCCCAGGGGAAGCACAGATACGCAGTATTTT. The V call is TRBV24-1, the J call TRBJ2-3; D may be TRBD1 (6 bases). Germline assignment: CDR1 KGHDR and CDR2 SFDVKD. CDR3 size: 15 residues. V lost 4 bases and J lost 0, with 10 bases in between.